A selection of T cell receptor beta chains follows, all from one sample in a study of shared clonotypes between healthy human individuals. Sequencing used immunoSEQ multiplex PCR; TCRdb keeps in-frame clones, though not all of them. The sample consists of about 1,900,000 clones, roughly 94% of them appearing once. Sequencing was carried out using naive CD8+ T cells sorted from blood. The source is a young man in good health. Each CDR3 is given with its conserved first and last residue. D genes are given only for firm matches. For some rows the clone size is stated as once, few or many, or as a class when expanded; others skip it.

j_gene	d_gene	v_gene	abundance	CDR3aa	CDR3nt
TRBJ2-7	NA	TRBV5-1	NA	CASSLAGDRAYEQYF	TGCGCCAGCAGCTTGGCCGGGGACCGCGCCTACGAGCAGTACTTC
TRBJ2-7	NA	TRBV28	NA	CASTKTLDGSYEQYF	TGTGCCAGCACCAAAACCCTAGACGGCTCCTACGAGCAGTACTTC
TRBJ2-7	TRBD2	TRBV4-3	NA	CASSQDELAAYEQYF	TGCGCCAGCAGCCAAGATGAGCTAGCGGCCTACGAGCAGTACTTC
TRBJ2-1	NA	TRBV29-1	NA	CSVERVDFYNEQFF	TGCAGCGTTGAGAGGGTGGACTTCTACAATGAGCAGTTCTTC
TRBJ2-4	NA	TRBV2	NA	CASSEAGYAEAWIGIQYF	TGTGCCAGCAGTGAAGCCGGCTACGCAGAGGCATGGATAGGCATTCAGTACTTC
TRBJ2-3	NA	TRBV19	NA	CASSSLLPSRGFTDTQYF	TGTGCCAGTAGTTCCCTTCTCCCGTCCCGGGGGTTCACAGATACGCAGTATTTT
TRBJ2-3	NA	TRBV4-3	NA	CASSQDDSGDTQYF	TGCGCCAGCAGCCAAGACGATAGCGGAGATACGCAGTATTTT
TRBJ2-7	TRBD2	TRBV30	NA	CAWRALAGAVYEQYF	TGTGCCTGGAGGGCACTAGCGGGGGCCGTCTACGAGCAGTACTTC
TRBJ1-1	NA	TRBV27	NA	CASSLVWNTEAFF	TGTGCCAGCAGTTTAGTGTGGAACACTGAAGCTTTCTTT
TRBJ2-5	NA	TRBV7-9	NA	CASSLVSTGKETQYF	TGTGCCAGCAGCTTAGTGTCGACAGGAAAGGAGACCCAGTACTTC
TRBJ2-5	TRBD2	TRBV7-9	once	CASSTGTSGQETQYF	TGTGCCAGCAGCACAGGGACTAGCGGACAAGAGACCCAGTACTTC
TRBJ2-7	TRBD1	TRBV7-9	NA	CASSGTEVTGWPSYEQYF	TGTGCCAGCAGCGGCACAGAGGTGACAGGGTGGCCTTCCTACGAGCAGTACTTC
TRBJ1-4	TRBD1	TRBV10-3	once	CAISESDREEANEKLFF	TGTGCCATCAGTGAGTCTGACAGGGAGGAGGCTAATGAAAAACTGTTTTTT
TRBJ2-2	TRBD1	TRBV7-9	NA	CASSLEQGQGGELFF	TGTGCCAGCAGCTTAGAACAGGGGCAAGGCGGGGAGCTGTTTTTT
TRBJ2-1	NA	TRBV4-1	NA	CASSQDGRGVYNEQFF	TGCGCCAGCAGCCAAGATGGAAGGGGGGTATACAATGAGCAGTTCTTC
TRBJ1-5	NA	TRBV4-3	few	CASSQGDGPQHF	TGCGCCAGCAGCCAAGGGGATGGGCCCCAGCATTTT
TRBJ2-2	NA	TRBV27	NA	CASSVRAPNTGELFF	TGTGCCAGCAGCGTCAGGGCCCCGAACACCGGGGAGCTGTTTTTT
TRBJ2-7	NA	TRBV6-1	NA	CASRSGGYEQYF	TGTGCCAGCCGGTCTGGAGGCTACGAGCAGTACTTC
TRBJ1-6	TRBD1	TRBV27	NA	CASSFGQGAFSPLHF	TGTGCCAGCAGTTTCGGGCAGGGGGCGTTTTCACCCCTCCACTTT
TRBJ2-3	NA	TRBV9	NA	CASSVEDGQDTQYF	TGTGCCAGCAGCGTCGAGGACGGACAAGATACGCAGTATTTT
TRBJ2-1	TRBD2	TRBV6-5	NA	CASSYSSGEKYNEQFF	TGTGCCAGCAGTTACTCTAGCGGGGAGAAATACAATGAGCAGTTCTTC
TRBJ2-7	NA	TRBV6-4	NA	CASSEGPSYEQYF	TGTGCCAGCAGTGAGGGACCGAGCTACGAGCAGTACTTC
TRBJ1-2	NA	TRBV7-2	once	CASSFIGESTPYGYTF	TGTGCCAGCAGCTTCATAGGAGAAAGTACCCCATATGGCTACACCTTC
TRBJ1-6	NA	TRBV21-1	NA	CASTPNEGDSPLHF	TGTGCCAGCACCCCGAACGAGGGAGATTCACCCCTCCACTTT
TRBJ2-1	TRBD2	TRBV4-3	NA	CASSQDLTGGFVDEQFF	TGCGCCAGCAGCCAAGATTTAACGGGAGGGTTTGTAGATGAGCAGTTCTTC
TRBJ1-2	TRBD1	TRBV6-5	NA	CASSQDRASGYTF	TGTGCCAGCAGTCAGGACAGGGCGAGCGGCTACACCTTC
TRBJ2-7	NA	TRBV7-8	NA	CASSLYGQGYEQYF	TGTGCCAGCAGCTTATACGGTCAGGGCTACGAGCAGTACTTC
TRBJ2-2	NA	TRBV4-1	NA	CASNSGDEAYTGELFF	TGCGCCAGCAACTCAGGCGACGAGGCGTACACCGGGGAGCTGTTTTTT
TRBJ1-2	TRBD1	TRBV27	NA	CASSFGQGGGYTF	TGTGCCAGCAGCTTCGGACAGGGAGGAGGCTACACCTTC
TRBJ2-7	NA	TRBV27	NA	CASSPKHGYEQYF	TGTGCCAGCAGCCCGAAGCACGGCTACGAGCAGTACTTC
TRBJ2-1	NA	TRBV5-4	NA	CASSLEDEQFF	TGTGCCAGCAGCTTGGAGGATGAGCAGTTCTTC
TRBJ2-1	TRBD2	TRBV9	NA	CASSPGGGLAYEQFF	TGTGCCAGCAGCCCCGGGGGGGGACTAGCTTATGAGCAGTTCTTC
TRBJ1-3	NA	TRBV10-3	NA	CAISESAGSSGNTIYF	TGTGCCATCAGTGAGTCGGCTGGGTCCTCTGGAAACACCATATATTTT
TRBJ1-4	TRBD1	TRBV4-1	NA	CASSHNRGDEKLFF	TGCGCCAGCAGCCATAACAGGGGGGACGAAAAACTGTTTTTT
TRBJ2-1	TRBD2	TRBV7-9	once	CASSPGLAGPWVEQFF	TGTGCCAGCAGCCCGGGACTAGCGGGCCCATGGGTCGAGCAGTTCTTC
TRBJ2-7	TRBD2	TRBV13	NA	CASSPLAGGTSGSLSSYEQYF	TGTGCCAGCAGCCCCTTAGCAGGGGGAACTAGCGGGAGTCTAAGCTCCTACGAGCAGTACTTC
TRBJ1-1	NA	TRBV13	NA	CASSPETAGDTEAFF	TGTGCCAGCAGCCCGGAGACAGCGGGGGACACTGAAGCTTTCTTT
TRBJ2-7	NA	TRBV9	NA	CASSGSWGTSQDEQYF	TGTGCCAGCAGCGGTAGCTGGGGAACTAGCCAAGACGAGCAGTACTTC
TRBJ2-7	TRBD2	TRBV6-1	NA	CASRPSGSYEQYF	TGTGCCAGCAGGCCTAGCGGTTCCTACGAGCAGTACTTC
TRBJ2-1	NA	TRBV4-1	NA	CASSQDHKEQFF	TGCGCCAGCAGCCAAGATCACAAGGAGCAGTTCTTC
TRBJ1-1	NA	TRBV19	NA	CASSQGRSVNTEAFF	TGTGCCAGTAGTCAGGGGAGGAGTGTGAACACTGAAGCTTTCTTT
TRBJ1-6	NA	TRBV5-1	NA	CASSLGQVNSPLHF	TGCGCCAGCAGCTTGGGACAGGTTAATTCACCCCTCCACTTT
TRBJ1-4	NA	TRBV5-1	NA	CASSPGSNEKLFF	TGCGCCAGCAGCCCCGGAAGTAATGAAAAACTGTTTTTT
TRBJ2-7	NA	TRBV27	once	CASSSQVGRPSYEQYF	TGTGCCAGCAGTTCCCAGGTAGGGCGGCCCTCCTACGAGCAGTACTTC
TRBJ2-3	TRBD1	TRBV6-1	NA	CASSGGQGAADTQYF	TGTGCCAGCAGTGGAGGACAGGGGGCCGCAGATACGCAGTATTTT
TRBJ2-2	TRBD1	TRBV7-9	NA	CASSSGTENTGELFF	TGTGCCAGCAGCTCCGGGACAGAGAACACCGGGGAGCTGTTTTTT
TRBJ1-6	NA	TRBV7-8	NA	CASSLGERSPLHF	TGTGCCAGCAGCTTAGGGGAACGTTCACCCCTCCACTTT
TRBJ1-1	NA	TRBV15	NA	CATSRGGAPGRAIRNTEAFF	TGTGCCACCAGCAGGGGTGGGGCCCCGGGGAGGGCGATCAGGAACACTGAAGCTTTCTTT
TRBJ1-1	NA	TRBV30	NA	CAWTLRASDTEAFF	TGTGCCTGGACCCTTAGGGCGAGTGACACTGAAGCTTTCTTT
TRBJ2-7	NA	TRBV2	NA	CASTPGLSYKQYF	TGTGCCAGCACCCCGGGACTCTCCTACAAGCAGTACTTC
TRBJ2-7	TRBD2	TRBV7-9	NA	CASSLGGWNYEQYF	TGTGCCAGCAGCTTGGGAGGGTGGAACTACGAGCAGTACTTC
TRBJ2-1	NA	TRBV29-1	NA	CSVEVGRGFDEQFF	TGCAGCGTTGAAGTCGGGAGAGGGTTCGATGAGCAGTTCTTC
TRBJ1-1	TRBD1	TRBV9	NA	CASSDPRGTANTEAFF	TGTGCCAGCAGCGATCCGCGGGGGACAGCTAACACTGAAGCTTTCTTT
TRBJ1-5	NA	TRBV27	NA	CASSLSTGSNQPQHF	TGTGCCAGCAGTTTATCTACAGGGAGCAATCAGCCCCAGCATTTT
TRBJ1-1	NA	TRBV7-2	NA	CASSSFGGKGTEAFF	TGTGCCAGCAGCTCCTTCGGGGGCAAGGGCACTGAAGCTTTCTTT